Following are 22 T cell receptor beta chains from one sample sequenced in a study of vaccination and CD4 T cells after COVID-19. Researchers used the Oncomine TCR Beta short-read assay to sequence DNA from cultured CD4+ T cells. One entry per CDR3 protein results from TCRdb running MiXCR on the PCR reads. The sample includes 13,000 to 15,000 distinct CDR3 sequences, 27% of them seen just once. Antigens of these TCRs are unknown. Treatment denoted: approximately 9-day PBMC culture with coronavirus spike peptide pools or control peptides (ViraFEST assay). Sequenced input: CD4+ T cells from blood, cultured in vitro. All receptors come from a human donor who had recovered from COVID-19.

V and J are TRBV7-2 and TRBJ2-2; TRBD1 matches 9 bases. CDR3 length equals 16 residues. The germline V gene has CDR1 SGHTA and CDR2 FQGNSA. The junction had 5 bases not matched to a gene; V was cut back by 4 bases and J by 2 bases. This chain's CDR3 is CASSSTGGINTGELFF. The CDR3 DNA sequence: TGTGCCAGCAGCTCGACAGGGGGAATCAACACCGGGGAGCTGTTTTTT.

This clonotype appeared a few times. The chain couples TRBV6-2 or TRBV6-3 to TRBJ1-6; D is ambiguous. The CDR3 totals 12 residues. V was shortened by 5 bases and J by 7 bases, with 6 bases between the two germline ends. CDR1 is MNHEY, CDR2 SVGEGT, per germline. The CDR3 here is CASSGPNSPLHF. The CDR3 bases are TGTGCCAGCAGTGGTCCGAATTCACCCCTCCACTTT.

The chain recombines TRBV6-1 with TRBJ1-2; no definite D call. CDR1 and CDR2 from the germline V gene are MNHNS and SASEGT. The V gene lost 5 bases and the J gene lost 5 bases, with 9 bases spanning the gap. The CDR3 loop spans 12 amino acids. DNA for the CDR3: TGTGCCAGCAGTCCCGCTTTATATGGCTACACCTTC. Protein: CASSPALYGYTF.

This chain joins TRBV29-1 and TRBJ2-7; D is possibly TRBD1 (6 bases). Germline CDR1 is SQVTM and CDR2 is ANQGSEA. The CDR3 totals 16 residues. Trimming shortened V by 4 bases and J by 0 bases, and 19 bases separated the two germline ends. Here the CDR3 DNA reads TGCAGCGTTGTTGGGGAAACAGGGACAATCTCCTACGAGCAGTACTTC. Protein: CSVVGETGTISYEQYF.

This clonotype was detected only a few times. CDR3 nucleotides: TGCAGTGTGAGGGGCATTGGTGATGCCAAAAACATTCAGTACTTC. Translated, it gives CSVRGIGDAKNIQYF. The gene calls are TRBV20-1 and TRBJ2-4, with D tentatively TRBD1 or TRBD2 (5 bases each). V shed 7 bases and J shed 1 base, with 17 bases lying between them. This CDR3 is 15 amino acids long. Germline V gene sequence: CDR1 DFQATT, CDR2 SNEGSKA (reference sequence).

The chain couples TRBV27 to TRBJ1-1, with 7 bases aligning to TRBD1. CDR1 MNHEY and CDR2 SMNVEV come from the germline V gene (reference sequence). After removal of 5 bases from V and 0 bases from J, the junction contained 9 bases not matched to a gene. The CDR3 consists of 16 residues. Here the CDR3 DNA reads TGTGCCAGCAGTAGGACAGGAGGATGGATGAACACTGAAGCTTTCTTT. Translated, it gives CASSRTGGWMNTEAFF.

V and J are TRBV30 and TRBJ2-2; D might be TRBD1 (7 bases). V lost 8 bases and J 2 bases, leaving 15 bases between the germline ends. Germline V gives CDR1 GTSNPN, CDR2 SVGIG (reference sequence). The CDR3 is made up of 14 amino acids. CDR3 sequence reads: CAGTRGVNTGELFF. CDR3 in DNA: TGTGCCGGCACCAGGGGGGTCAACACCGGGGAGCTGTTTTTT.

This clonotype was recorded a few times. The chain employs TRBV5-4 and TRBJ1-2, with D unresolved. V lost 4 bases to trimming and J lost 4 bases, with 20 bases between them. This CDR3 has 16 amino acids. Germline V gene sequence: CDR1 SGHNT, CDR2 YYREEE (reference sequence). CDR3 DNA: TGTGCCAGCAGCAGAGGCAGCGGGGAATCCAGCTATGGCTACACCTTC. It specifies CASSRGSGESSYGYTF.

This clonotype was detected only a few times. This chain joins TRBV2 and TRBJ2-2; D remains unclear. V dropped 4 bases and J dropped 2 bases, with 11 bases sitting between them. The CDR3 has 15 amino acids. Germline CDR1 is SNHLY and CDR2 is FYNNEI. The CDR3 loop reads CASSGPGPNTGELFF. CDR3 in DNA: TGTGCCAGCAGTGGCCCAGGCCCAAACACCGGGGAGCTGTTTTTT.

This clonotype appeared a few times. This rearrangement joins TRBV6-2 or TRBV6-3 to TRBJ1-1; D perhaps matches TRBD1 (6 bases). The CDR3 runs 16 residues. From germline, CDR1 is MNHEY and CDR2 SVGEGT. Between the trimmed V and J ends, which lost 6 bases and 2 bases, there was a span of 19 bases. CDR3 protein: CASSLQVWGANTEAFF. CDR3 DNA sequence: TGTGCCAGCAGCCTCCAGGTTTGGGGGGCCAACACTGAAGCTTTCTTT.

This clonotype was recorded once. The chain is built from TRBV20-1 and TRBJ2-1; 11 bases agree with TRBD2. Per germline, CDR1 DFQATT and CDR2 SNEGSKA (reference sequence). Trimming cost V 5 bases and J 7 bases; bases outside gene matches: 4. The CDR3 runs 13 residues. The CDR3 sequence: CSAAGLAVNEQFF. CDR3 bases: TGCAGTGCTGCGGGACTAGCGGTGAATGAGCAGTTCTTC.

This clonotype was counted between two and nine times. The chain is built from TRBV4-1 and TRBJ1-1; possibly TRBD1 for D (6 bases). The CDR3 is made up of 14 amino acids. The germline V gene encodes CDR1 MGHRA and CDR2 YSYEKL. V lost 5 bases to trimming and J lost 4 bases, with 14 bases between them. CDR3 in amino acids: CASSDYRDGTEAFF. CDR3 nucleotide sequence: TGCGCCAGCAGCGACTACAGGGACGGCACTGAAGCTTTCTTT.

This clonotype was counted only a few times. The CDR3 is CASSETGMSGYTF. CDR3 DNA: TGTGCCAGCAGTGAGACAGGGATGAGTGGCTACACCTTC. The chain recombines TRBV2 with TRBJ1-2; 7 bases map to TRBD1. Germline CDR1 SNHLY, CDR2 FYNNEI. The CDR3 runs to 13 residues. After removal of 3 bases from V and 7 bases from J, the junction contained 5 bases not matched to a gene.

This clonotype was seen a handful of times. The chain joins TRBV20-1 to TRBJ1-5; D is possibly TRBD1 (5 bases). CDR3 length: 13 residues. Per the germline V gene, CDR1 is DFQATT and CDR2 is SNEGSKA (reference sequence). The V end lost 4 bases, the J end lost 9 bases, and 16 bases lay between the germline ends. CDR3 amino acids: CSATPGAGGPQHF. DNA for the CDR3: TGCAGTGCTACACCGGGAGCTGGGGGGCCCCAGCATTTT.

This clonotype was detected only a few times. V is TRBV4-3 and J is TRBJ1-4, with D hard to call. V was pared by 0 bases and J by 7 bases, with 9 bases between. The germline V gene encodes CDR1 LGHNA and CDR2 YSLEER. The CDR3 runs to 14 residues. In DNA, the CDR3 is TGCGCCAGCAGCCAAGAGCGGGGAATTGAAAAACTGTTTTTT. This gives the protein CASSQERGIEKLFF.

This clonotype was picked up a small number of times. This chain joins TRBV2 and TRBJ1-3, with D perhaps TRBD1 (5 bases). The CDR3 extends over 14 amino acids. Germline V lookup: CDR1 SNHLY, CDR2 FYNNEI. Trimming stripped 6 bases from V and 4 bases from J, with 13 bases between. This CDR3 reads CASSGGRIGNTIYF. CDR3 nucleotide sequence: TGTGCCAGCAGCGGGGGACGTATCGGAAACACCATATATTTT. The full variable domain, completed using reference TRBV2 and TRBJ1-3, is EPEVTQTPSHQVTQMGQEVILRCVPISNHLYFYWYRQILGQKVEFLVSFYNNEISEKSEIFDDQFSVERPDGSNFTLKIRSTKLEDSAMYFCASSGGRIGNTIYFGEGSWLTVV.

This clonotype was seen a handful of times. The V gene is TRBV6-1, the J gene TRBJ2-1; D is possibly TRBD1 (6 bases). CDR1 MNHNS and CDR2 SASEGT come from the germline V gene. V gave up 0 bases and J gave up 5 bases, with 11 bases separating them. This CDR3 spans 15 amino acids. The DNA for the CDR3 is TGTGCCAGCAGTGAAGCGCACAGGGCTAACAATGAGCAGTTCTTC. Its protein product is CASSEAHRANNEQFF.

This clonotype has only a few counts. The chain links TRBV6-5 to TRBJ1-3, with 10 bases lining up with TRBD1. Trimming took 2 bases from V and 6 from J; bases not matched to a gene: 1. This CDR3 has 14 residues. The germline CDR1 and CDR2 sequences are MNHEY and SVGAGI. The CDR3 reads CASSYGTGANTIYF. The CDR3 nucleotides read TGTGCCAGCAGTTACGGGACAGGGGCAAACACCATATATTTT.

This clonotype was detected only a few times. This rearrangement joins TRBV27 to TRBJ2-2; TRBD1 matches 7 bases. J lost 4 bases, V lost 4 bases, and 3 bases had no gene match. Per germline, CDR1 MNHEY and CDR2 SMNVEV (reference sequence). This CDR3 comprises 14 residues. CDR3 in DNA: TGTGCCAGCAGTTCGGGACAGCGCACCGGGGAGCTGTTTTTT. This gives the protein CASSSGQRTGELFF.

This chain joins TRBV12-3 or TRBV12-4 and TRBJ2-7; D perhaps matches TRBD2 (6 bases). Between the trimmed V and J ends, which lost 3 bases and 8 bases, there was a span of 8 bases. The CDR3 is made up of 11 amino acids. In nucleotides, the CDR3 is TGTGCCAGCAGTTTGGAGGGGAAGCAGTACTTC. It yields the protein CASSLEGKQYF.

The V call is TRBV30, the J call TRBJ1-6, with a possible D match to TRBD1 (5 bases). The V end lost 0 bases, the J end lost 9 bases, and 15 bases lay between the germline ends. Germline CDR1 reads GTSNPN; CDR2 reads SVGIG (reference sequence). This CDR3 is built from 15 residues. DNA of the CDR3: TGTGCCTGGAGTGTACACGGGGGGGTGGGTTCACCCCTCCACTTT. Encoded protein: CAWSVHGGVGSPLHF.

This clonotype was counted a few times. J is TRBJ1-5 and V is TRBV15; D ambiguous. CDR1 is LNHNV and CDR2 is YYDKDF in the germline V gene (reference sequence). Trimming removed 5 bases from V and 8 bases from J, with 10 bases in between. CDR3 size: 12 residues. CDR3 amino acids: CATSDVGEPQHF. In nucleotides, the CDR3 is TGTGCCACCAGCGACGTTGGAGAGCCCCAGCATTTT.